Listed below are T cell receptor beta chains from one sample, sequenced in a study of CD8 T cells in Susac syndrome. TCRdb reprocessed the immunoSEQ multiplex PCR reads via MiXCR and lists one record per CDR3 protein. The sample carries around 280,000 distinct CDR3 sequences, more than 75% recorded once. Sequenced: CD8+ T cells from PBMCs. These receptors all come from a human donor with multiple sclerosis. The CDR3 runs from the conserved cysteine through the conserved F or W. The D gene is left open where the match is weak. Rows give clone size only sometimes, using once, few, many, or a class for an expanded clone.

>TRBV7-9|.|.|TRBJ2-1
TGTGCCAGCAGAGATAGGGAAAGGTCCTACTACAATGAGCAGTTCTTC
CASRDRERSYYNEQFF
>TRBV27|.|TRBD1|TRBJ1-1
TGTGCCAGCAGTTGGGGGGCCGGGACAGGGGGCACTGAAGCTTTCTTT
CASSWGAGTGGTEAFF
>TRBV5-8|few|.|TRBJ2-5
TGTGCCAGCAGCCCGAACAGGGTTATGAACTTC
CASSPNRVMNF
>TRBV27|.|.|TRBJ2-6
TGTGCCAGCAAAGCTTATCTCTCTGGGGCCAACGTCCTGACTTTC
CASKAYLSGANVLTF
>TRBV7-2|.|.|TRBJ1-1
TGTGCCAGCAGCTTACTGACCGGGGCAGAAGCTTTCTTT
CASSLLTGAEAFF
>TRBV27|.|.|TRBJ2-5
TGTGCCAGCAGTTTAAGCCCCTCCCAAGAGACCCAGTACTTC
CASSLSPSQETQYF
>TRBV6-5|.|TRBD2|TRBJ2-7
TGTGCCAGCAGTTACGGATTACTAGCGGAGACCTACGAGCAGTACTTC
CASSYGLLAETYEQYF
>TRBV10-1|.|TRBD1|TRBJ2-1
TGCGCCAGCAGTGAGACAGGGGGCACCTACAATGAGCAGTTCTTC
CASSETGGTYNEQFF
>TRBV5-4|few|TRBD2|TRBJ2-1
TGTGCCAGCAGCATGACTAGCGGCCTCTCCTACAATGAGCAGTTCTTC
CASSMTSGLSYNEQFF
>TRBV6-1|once|TRBD2|TRBJ2-7
TGTGCCAGCAGTGAGTTGGGACTAGAGTACGAGCAGTACTTC
CASSELGLEYEQYF
>TRBV7-2|.|TRBD2|TRBJ2-7
TGTGCCAGCAGCTTAGACGGGAGCGGGAGTGGGTACGAGCAGTACTTC
CASSLDGSGSGYEQYF
>TRBV7-3|.|.|TRBJ2-5
TGTGCCAGCAGCCGTAGCGGAGTGGGGGAGACCCAGTACTTC
CASSRSGVGETQYF
>TRBV27|.|TRBD1|TRBJ2-1
TGTGCCATCTCCCCCCTGGCAGGGGGTTACAATGAGCAGTTCTTC
CAISPLAGGYNEQFF
>TRBV12-5|.|.|TRBJ2-1
TGTGCTAGTGGTTTGGCCTCGGGACTTGGTACCAATGAGCAGTTCTTC
CASGLASGLGTNEQFF
>TRBV7-9|.|.|TRBJ1-1
TGTGCCAGCAGCTTAGGCCCGGTCCAGAAGAACACTGAAGCTTTCTTT
CASSLGPVQKNTEAFF
>TRBV27|.|.|TRBJ2-6
TGTGCCAGCAGTTTACGTATACAGGCGAGCTCTGGGGCCAACGTCCTGACTTTC
CASSLRIQASSGANVLTF
>TRBV27|.|.|TRBJ2-1
TGTGCCAGCAGTTTTGGCCTTATCGGCGAGCAGTTCTTC
CASSFGLIGEQFF
>TRBV2|.|.|TRBJ1-1
TGTGCCAGCCGCGAGGGCTCGGGAAGGGGGACTGAAGCTTTCTTT
CASREGSGRGTEAFF
>TRBV20-1|.|.|TRBJ2-3
TGCAGTGCCACCACTAGGTCCCCCTCAGATACGCAGTATTTT
CSATTRSPSDTQYF
>TRBV5-1|.|TRBD2|TRBJ2-2
TGCGCCAGCAGCTTGGCGCCGGGAGGGTACACCGGGGAGCTGTTTTTT
CASSLAPGGYTGELFF
>TRBV7-9|.|.|TRBJ2-3
TGTGCCAGCAGCCGCCTACGCCTTAGCACAGATACGCAGTATTTT
CASSRLRLSTDTQYF
>TRBV2|.|.|TRBJ2-7
TGTGCCAGCGTTCTGGACTCCTACTCCTACGAGCAGTACTTC
CASVLDSYSYEQYF
>TRBV10-3|.|.|TRBJ1-4
TGTGCCATCAGTGAGTCTATACTTGCAACTAATGAAAAACTGTTTTTT
CAISESILATNEKLFF
>TRBV27|.|.|TRBJ1-1
TGTGCCAGCAGTTCAACAGGGTGGACTGAAGCTTTCTTT
CASSSTGWTEAFF
>TRBV29-1|.|TRBD2|TRBJ2-1
TGCAGCGTTGATCGGCTAGCGGACAATGAGCAGTTCTTC
CSVDRLADNEQFF
>TRBV11-2|.|TRBD1|TRBJ2-2
TGTGCCAGCAGCTCGACGACAGGGGGTAGGACCGGGGAGCTGTTTTTT
CASSSTTGGRTGELFF
>TRBV7-2|few|.|TRBJ2-5
TGTGCGAAGGGAGGACAGACCCAGTACTTC
CAKGGQTQYF
>TRBV27|.|TRBD1|TRBJ2-7
TGTGCCAGTAAGACAGGGTCCTCTTACGGCGAGCAGTACTTC
CASKTGSSYGEQYF
>TRBV28|.|TRBD1|TRBJ2-1
TGTGCCAGCAGTTTAACCGGGACAGGGGTCTATAATGAGCAGTTCTTC
CASSLTGTGVYNEQFF
>TRBV30|.|.|TRBJ1-1
TGTGCCTGGGAAAAAGACGGGGACACTGAAGCTTTCTTT
CAWEKDGDTEAFF
>TRBV4-1|.|TRBD1|TRBJ2-7
TGCGCCAGCAGCCAAGCTGGACAGGGTCCCTACGAGCAGTACTTC
CASSQAGQGPYEQYF
>TRBV24-1|few|.|TRBJ1-2
TGTGCCACCAGTGATTTTTCATATGGCTACACCTTC
CATSDFSYGYTF
>TRBV20-1|.|TRBD2|TRBJ2-3
TGCAGTGCTAGAGGTTACCGGGGAGGGGAGCCCGAGGCAGATACGCAGTATTTT
CSARGYRGGEPEADTQYF
>TRBV11-2|.|TRBD2|TRBJ2-7
TGTGCCAGCAGCTTAGCGGGGGGAGAGTACTTC
CASSLAGGEYF
>TRBV10-3|.|.|TRBJ1-5
TGTGCCATCAGTGATACACGACAGGGCAATCAGCCCCAGCATTTT
CAISDTRQGNQPQHF
>TRBV27|.|.|TRBJ1-6
TGTGCCAGCCGTCGGGCAGGGGTTAATTCACCCCTCCACTTT
CASRRAGVNSPLHF
>TRBV19|.|TRBD2|TRBJ2-4
TGTGCCAGTAGTTCAACTAGCGGGAGGGCCAAAAACATTCAGTACTTC
CASSSTSGRAKNIQYF
>TRBV28|.|.|TRBJ2-3
TGTGCCAGCGAACCCCCCGGGATCAGCACAGATACGCAGTATTTT
CASEPPGISTDTQYF
>TRBV6-5|.|.|TRBJ2-3
TGTGCCAGCAGTTACAATAGCGCAGATACGCAGTATTTT
CASSYNSADTQYF
>TRBV28|.|.|TRBJ2-7
TGTGCCAGCAGTCACGGAGATATTCAATACGAGCAGTACTTC
CASSHGDIQYEQYF
>TRBV6-1|.|TRBD1|TRBJ1-2
TGTGCCAGCAGTGAAGAGCCGGGACAGGGTGGCTACACCTTC
CASSEEPGQGGYTF
>TRBV9|.|.|TRBJ2-6
TGTGCCAGCAGCGTGACGCCGGGCTCTGGGGCCAACGTCCTGACTTTC
CASSVTPGSGANVLTF
>TRBV3-1|.|TRBD2|TRBJ2-1
TGTGCCAGCAGCCGATCCCTAGCGGAGTCCTACAATGAGCAGTTCTTC
CASSRSLAESYNEQFF
>TRBV20-1|.|.|TRBJ1-5
TGCAGTGCTAGAGAAGGGCTTAGCAATCAGCCCCAGCATTTT
CSAREGLSNQPQHF
>TRBV6-1|.|.|TRBJ1-5
TGTGCCAGCAGAAAGGGAGGGGAAGGGGGTCAGCCCCAGCATTTT
CASRKGGEGGQPQHF
>TRBV27|.|TRBD1|TRBJ1-2
TGTGCCAGCCTCGTCACAGGGGGCGCGGCTGGCTACACCTTC
CASLVTGGAAGYTF
>TRBV6-2/TRBV6-3|.|.|TRBJ2-3
TGTGCCAGCAGTTACATAAGGCTGAGCACAGATACGCAGTATTTT
CASSYIRLSTDTQYF
>TRBV12-3/TRBV12-4|.|TRBD1|TRBJ2-1
TGTGCCAGCAGTTCCACAGGGGGCATCTACAATGAGCAGTTCTTC
CASSSTGGIYNEQFF
>TRBV28|.|.|TRBJ1-1
TGTGCCAGCAGTTTGATCGGGGGGAACATGAACACTGAAGCTTTCTTT
CASSLIGGNMNTEAFF
>TRBV12-3/TRBV12-4|.|.|TRBJ2-1
TGTGCCAGCAGCCCCGGCCCCGGGAACTACAATGAGCAGTTCTTC
CASSPGPGNYNEQFF
>TRBV6-5|once|.|TRBJ1-5
TGTGCCAGCAGTACTGGGGGGGGCGGGACCCAGCATTTT
CASSTGGGGTQHF
>TRBV6-1|.|TRBD2|TRBJ2-1
TGTGCCAGCAGTGGGGGACTAGCTGACTACAATGAGCAGTTCTTC
CASSGGLADYNEQFF
>TRBV5-6|.|.|TRBJ2-1
TGTGCCAGCAGCCCCCTCCAGCCGGGGCTGGAGCAGTTCTTC
CASSPLQPGLEQFF
>TRBV7-9|.|.|TRBJ1-4
TGTGCCAGCAGCCATCCGGGACTCCTAAATGAAAAACTGTTTTTT
CASSHPGLLNEKLFF